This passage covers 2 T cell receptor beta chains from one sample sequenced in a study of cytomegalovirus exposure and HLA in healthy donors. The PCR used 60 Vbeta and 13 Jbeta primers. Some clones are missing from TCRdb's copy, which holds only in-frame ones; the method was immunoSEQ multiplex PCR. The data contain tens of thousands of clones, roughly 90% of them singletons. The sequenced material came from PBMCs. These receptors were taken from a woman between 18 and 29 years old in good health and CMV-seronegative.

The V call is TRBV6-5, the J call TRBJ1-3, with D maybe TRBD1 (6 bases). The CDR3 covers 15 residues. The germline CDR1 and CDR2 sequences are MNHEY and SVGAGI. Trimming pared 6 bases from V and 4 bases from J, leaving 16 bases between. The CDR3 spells CASSLGGRGGNTIYF. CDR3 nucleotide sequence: TGTGCCAGCAGCCTGGGGGGGCGCGGAGGAAACACCATATATTTT.

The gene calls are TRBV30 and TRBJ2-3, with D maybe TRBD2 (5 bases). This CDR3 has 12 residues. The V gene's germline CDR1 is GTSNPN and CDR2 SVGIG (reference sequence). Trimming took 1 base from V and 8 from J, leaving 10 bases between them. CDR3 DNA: TGTGCCTGGAGTGCCATTGGGAGTACGCAGTATTTT. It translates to CAWSAIGSTQYF.